A selection of T cell receptor beta chains follows, all from one sample in a study of cytomegalovirus exposure and HLA in healthy donors. Profiled with immunoSEQ multiplex PCR; TCRdb holds only in-frame clones, not every one. The sample has 130,000 or so clones; 80% are singletons. Sequencing was carried out using PBMCs. These TCRs come from a man aged 25-45 years in good health and CMV-seronegative. Each CDR3 is given with its conserved first and last residue. The D gene is left open where the match is weak. Only part of the rows carry a size: once, few, many, or a class if the clone is expanded.

cdr3_length,j_call,v_call,d_call,clone_size,cdr3_aa,cdr3_nt
12,TRBJ2-7,TRBV21-1,-,-,CAEGTGYYEQYF,TGTGCCGAAGGAACAGGGTACTACGAGCAGTACTTC
16,TRBJ2-1,TRBV6-6,TRBD1,-,CASRRRQGAVYNEQFF,TGTGCCAGCAGGCGTCGACAGGGGGCCGTCTACAATGAGCAGTTCTTC
14,TRBJ1-3,TRBV7-9,-,-,CASSSRDSGNTIYF,TGTGCCAGCAGCTCACGGGACTCTGGAAACACCATATATTTT
13,TRBJ2-7,TRBV5-1,TRBD1,-,CASRQGDSYEQYF,TGCGCCAGCAGACAGGGGGACTCCTACGAGCAGTACTTC
13,TRBJ2-7,TRBV5-4,-,few,CASSSLEYDEQYF,TGTGCCAGCAGCTCCCTTGAGTACGACGAGCAGTACTTC
14,TRBJ1-2,TRBV28,-,-,CASSLGRGIDGYTF,TGTGCCAGCAGTTTGGGCAGGGGAATTGATGGCTACACCTTC
13,TRBJ2-5,TRBV28,TRBD2,-,CASGLAGQETQYF,TGTGCCAGCGGACTAGCGGGTCAAGAGACCCAGTACTTC
14,TRBJ2-2,TRBV6-6,-,-,CASSKERWTGELFF,TGTGCCAGCAGCAAGGAGAGGTGGACCGGGGAGCTGTTTTTT
14,TRBJ1-5,TRBV28,-,few,CASSPRRTDQPQHF,TGTGCCAGCAGTCCTCGACGGACAGATCAGCCCCAGCATTTT
14,TRBJ1-3,TRBV5-5,-,once,CASSLRQGGNTIYF,TGTGCCAGCAGCTTGCGGCAGGGTGGAAACACCATATATTTT
13,TRBJ2-3,TRBV6-4,TRBD2,-,CASSERETDTQYF,TGTGCCAGCAGTGAGCGGGAGACAGATACGCAGTATTTT
14,TRBJ2-2,TRBV6-5,-,-,CASSYGLNTGELFF,TGTGCCAGCAGTTACGGGCTGAACACCGGGGAGCTGTTTTTT